One T cell receptor (beta chain) is described in this entry. Its antigen is currently unknown. Uncontrolled infection, other autoimmune disease, pregnancy or lactation excluded patients. This sample holds PBMCs from under 11 ml fresh peripheral blood. Amplification of TCR beta CDR3 regions was performed using RNA transcripts as template. First-round RT-PCR with HTBI primers amplified the TCR CDR3 region. MiXCR, applied by TCRdb to the multiplex PCR reads, yields one record per CDR3 protein. The repertoire holds about 250,000 distinct CDR3 sequences, roughly 22% seen once, with around 60% in the top ten. This entry is derived from a study of T cells in Graves' hyperthyroidism and ophthalmopathy. Broader study findings: Separating ophthalmopathy from stable hyperthyroidism was achieved by a 13 V-J model. In the blood, most expanded thyroid clonotypes above 0.001 appeared as well.

This CDR3 is built from 19 residues. Germline trimming cut 0 bases from V and 4 bases from J; bases unmatched to any gene: 10. CDR1 and CDR2 from the germline V gene are MGHRA and YSYEKL. The chain recombines TRBV4-1 with TRBJ2-6, with 9 bases lining up with TRBD2. Sequencing input: blood. The receptor's source is a man under 40 with Graves' ophthalmopathy. As DNA, the CDR3 is TGCGCCAGCAGCCAAGAGCTAGCGGGGATGTTCTCCGGGGCCAACGTCCTGACTTTC. Its translation: CASSQELAGMFSGANVLTF.